This is a list of T cell receptor beta chains from one sample in a study of patients and donors after allogeneic stem cell transplantation. From the RT-PCR reads, TCRdb called clonotypes with MiXCR, one entry per CDR3 protein. The sample yields approximately 200,000 distinct CDR3 sequences, 38% seen once. Sequencing was carried out using blood, either unsorted or a sorted T cell fraction (not recorded which). All receptors derive from a human donor who was either an allogeneic HSCT recipient or a stem cell or donor lymphocyte infusion donor (not recorded which). It is not recorded whose cells these are; they may come from a transplant donor. CDR3s include the opening cysteine and the closing phenylalanine or tryptophan. The order of the fields is J gene, D gene, clone size, V gene, CDR3 DNA, CDR3 protein. D genes are given only for firm matches. Clone size appears in some rows only: once, few, many, or a class for an expanded clone.

>TRBJ1-1|TRBD1|few|TRBV12-3/TRBV12-4
TGTGCCAGCAGTTTGGGACAGGCGAGTGAAGCTTTCTTT
CASSLGQASEAFF
>TRBJ1-5|TRBD1|.|TRBV28
TGTGCCAGCAGTCCCACGGGACAGCGAGTTAATCAGCCCCAGCATTTT
CASSPTGQRVNQPQHF
>TRBJ1-1|TRBD1|.|TRBV3-1
TGTGCCAGCAGCCAAGGGACAGGGGGCTTGAGTGAAGCTTTCTTT
CASSQGTGGLSEAFF
>TRBJ2-3|TRBD1|few|TRBV7-2
TGTGCCAGCAGCTTTCAGACAGGGCCTCATACGCAGTATTTT
CASSFQTGPHTQYF
>TRBJ2-5|TRBD1|.|TRBV10-3
TGTGCCATCAGCCTTCGGGACAGGGGGCGAGAGACCCAGTACTTC
CAISLRDRGRETQYF
>TRBJ2-7|.|once|TRBV5-1
TGCGCCAGCAGCTTACTACCGCCTACCTACGAGCAGTACTTC
CASSLLPPTYEQYF
>TRBJ1-1|.|few|TRBV28
TGTGCCAGCAGTTTCTACCGGGGGCAGAACACTGAAGCTTTCTTT
CASSFYRGQNTEAFF
>TRBJ1-2|.|few|TRBV12-3/TRBV12-4
TGTGCCAGCAGTGAAAAGGGCCCAACGGGGGGCTACACCTTC
CASSEKGPTGGYTF
>TRBJ1-2|.|few|TRBV20-1
TGCAGTGCTACCTTCGGGGGTCCTAACTATGGCTACACCTTC
CSATFGGPNYGYTF
>TRBJ1-2|.|few|TRBV9
TGTGCCAGCAGCGTACGTGTGGCCGGCCCCTACTATGGCTACACCTTC
CASSVRVAGPYYGYTF
>TRBJ2-1|.|.|TRBV12-3/TRBV12-4
TGTGCCAGCAGGAGAGGGGGAGACCAGTTCTTC
CASRRGGDQFF
>TRBJ1-4|TRBD1|.|TRBV5-1
TGCGCCAGCAGCCGACAGGGCAGTGAAAAACTGTTTTTT
CASSRQGSEKLFF
>TRBJ1-3|TRBD1|many|TRBV18
TGTGCCAGCTCAAGGACAGGGGTTGAAGACACCATATATTTT
CASSRTGVEDTIYF
>TRBJ2-3|.|.|TRBV6-6
TGTGCCAGCGGGGACGTACAGGACACAGATACGCAGTATTTT
CASGDVQDTDTQYF
>TRBJ1-3|.|few|TRBV7-9
TGTGCCAGCAGCCTCGGGACGGTTATGCTGGACACCATATATTTT
CASSLGTVMLDTIYF
>TRBJ2-7|TRBD2|.|TRBV2
TGTGCCAGCAGTAGCGGGGGCTATACCTACGAGCAGTACTTC
CASSSGGYTYEQYF
>TRBJ1-6|.|.|TRBV6-6
TGTGCCAGCAGTTACTCCCCGCCCGGGGGCTCCTATAATTCACCCCTCCACTTT
CASSYSPPGGSYNSPLHF
>TRBJ1-1|.|.|TRBV29-1
TGCAGCTCCCGAAGTGGGGGGCACACTGAAGCTTTCTTT
CSSRSGGHTEAFF
>TRBJ1-2|.|few|TRBV6-6
TGTGCCAGCAGTTACTCCTACCCCGCGGTCCCTTATTCCTACACCTTC
CASSYSYPAVPYSYTF
>TRBJ1-1|.|many|TRBV29-1
TGCAGCGTGGTTACAGGCAGGAACACTGAAGCTTTCTTT
CSVVTGRNTEAFF
>TRBJ1-1|TRBD1|few|TRBV7-2
TGTGCCAGCAGCTCCACGACAGGGTCACTTTACAAGAACACTGAAGCTTTCTTT
CASSSTTGSLYKNTEAFF
>TRBJ1-5|.|.|TRBV21-1
TGTGCCAGCAGCAAATCTAACGGGGGAAGTCCGTATAGCAATCAGCCCCAGCATTTT
CASSKSNGGSPYSNQPQHF
>TRBJ1-5|TRBD1|many|TRBV18
TGTGCCAGCTCATTACAGGGGGGTCAGCCCCAGCATTTT
CASSLQGGQPQHF
>TRBJ1-5|.|many|TRBV4-2
TGTGCCAGCAGCCAAGGAAACAGGGGCAATCAGCCCCAGCATTTT
CASSQGNRGNQPQHF
>TRBJ1-5|.|.|TRBV5-1
TGCGCCAGCAGCTTGGACCCGTCATATCAGCCCCAGCATTTT
CASSLDPSYQPQHF
>TRBJ2-1|.|.|TRBV5-1
TGCGCCAGCAAAAATGGACTCTACGAGCAGTTCTTC
CASKNGLYEQFF
>TRBJ1-4|TRBD1|few|TRBV27
TGTGCCAGCAGTACTCGGACAGGGCTCTCACTGTTTTTT
CASSTRTGLSLFF
>TRBJ1-6|.|.|TRBV28
TGTGCCAGCAGTTTAGGGGACCACCCCAATTCACCCCTCCACTTT
CASSLGDHPNSPLHF
>TRBJ1-3|TRBD1|.|TRBV6-6
TGTGCCAGCAGTCCGACAGGGGGGACTGGAAACACCATATATTTT
CASSPTGGTGNTIYF
>TRBJ1-2|.|few|TRBV27
TGTGCCAGCAGTAGGGTGGGCTATGGCTACACCTTC
CASSRVGYGYTF
>TRBJ2-3|.|.|TRBV12-3/TRBV12-4
TGTGCCAGCAGTTTAGGTGTAAATACGCAGTATTTT
CASSLGVNTQYF
>TRBJ1-2|.|.|TRBV4-3
TGCGCCAGCAGCCAAGATACACCCGCTAACTATGGCTACACCTTC
CASSQDTPANYGYTF
>TRBJ2-7|.|.|TRBV2
TGTGCCAGCAGGGCGGGACAGACTCGGGCGTACGAGCAGTACTTC
CASRAGQTRAYEQYF
>TRBJ1-1|.|.|TRBV9
TGTGCCAGCAGCGTAGGGATACATAGGAACACTGAAGCTTTCTTT
CASSVGIHRNTEAFF
>TRBJ1-5|.|.|TRBV7-8
TGTGCCAGCAGCTTAGAGGTCAAGGGCCAGCCCCAGCATTTT
CASSLEVKGQPQHF
>TRBJ1-1|TRBD1|few|TRBV12-3/TRBV12-4
TGTGCCAGCAGTGACAGGGTTGACGCCACTGAAGCTTTCTTT
CASSDRVDATEAFF
>TRBJ2-1|.|.|TRBV7-6
TGTGCCAGCAGCTTATGGACCCTCCGAGGGTCCTATTACAATGAGCAGTTCTTC
CASSLWTLRGSYYNEQFF
>TRBJ2-3|TRBD1|.|TRBV7-8
TGTGCCAGCAGCTTAAAGGGGCAGGGGGCCCCAGATACGCAGTATTTT
CASSLKGQGAPDTQYF
>TRBJ1-5|.|.|TRBV28
TGTGCCAGCAGCTTCACAGGGTCGGGCAATCAGCCCCAGCATTTT
CASSFTGSGNQPQHF